What follows is one T cell receptor (beta chain) and its context. Method: immunoSEQ multiplex PCR; TCRdb's copy keeps in-frame clones and lacks some. In the table there are approximately 290,000 clones, roughly 90% of which are singletons. V lost 4 bases to trimming and J lost 3 bases; unmatched junction nucleotides: 7. The CDR3 loop spans 15 amino acids. From germline, CDR1 is SGHDT and CDR2 YYEEEE. The source of the sample is a study of blood T cell repertoires in COVID-19. Study in general: Nucleic acid was either cDNA or gDNA, and it came from T cells, B-cell-depleted T cells, or PBMCs.

Recruitment covered fewer than 25 US areas and drew participants whose ages spanned roughly 18 to 90 years. The study assigned cohorts using participant-reported clinical history. The receptor was isolated from a woman aged 18-35 years with acute COVID-19. The gene calls are TRBV5-6 and TRBJ2-7; 10 bases agree with TRBD2. The specimen was PBMCs or T cells enriched from blood (not recorded which). CDR3 sequence reads: CASSPISGRNYEQYF. CDR3 in DNA: TGTGCCAGCAGCCCCATTAGCGGGAGGAACTACGAGCAGTACTTC.